This entry lists 13 T cell receptor beta chains sequenced from one sample in a study of T cell responses to AZD1222 COVID-19 vaccine. Libraries were prepared by immunoSEQ multiplex PCR; TCRdb keeps only in-frame clonotypes and omits some of them. The sample has fewer than 90,000 clones, 70% to 90% seen once. The specimen was peripheral blood, collected 28 days after the second AZD1222 dose. The receptors here all came from an adult who received the AZD1222 COVID-19 vaccine.

This clone has a single count. V and J are TRBV6-2 or TRBV6-3 and TRBJ2-1; 10 nucleotides match TRBD2. Germline lookup yields CDR1 MNHEY and CDR2 SVGEGT. The CDR3 length is 16 residues. V gave up 1 base and J gave up 6 bases; unmatched junction bases: 6. The CDR3: CASSYLGLADLNEQFF. CDR3 bases: TGTGCCAGCAGTTACTTAGGACTAGCGGATCTCAATGAGCAGTTCTTC.

The rearrangement uses TRBV28 and TRBJ2-7, with D possibly called TRBD1 or TRBD2 (6 bases each). Germline V CDR1 and CDR2: MDHEN, SYDVKM. The V end lost 3 bases, the J end lost 2 bases, and 11 bases lay between the germline ends. The CDR3 loop spans 14 amino acids. This chain's CDR3 is CASSFPGEAYEQYF. The CDR3 region has the DNA TGTGCCAGCAGTTTCCCAGGGGAGGCCTACGAGCAGTACTTC.

This clone was detected once. V usage is TRBV2 and J usage is TRBJ2-2, with D perhaps matching TRBD2 (5 bases). The CDR3 extends over 15 amino acids. Trimming took off 7 bases at V and 3 bases at J, with 15 bases between the two ends. Looked up from germline, CDR1 is SNHLY and CDR2 is FYNNEI. In nucleotides, the CDR3 is TGTGCCAGCACCGCCCAGGAGGCCGACACCGGGGAGCTGTTTTTT. It translates to CASTAQEADTGELFF.

The chain employs TRBV7-2 and TRBJ1-2; tentative D call: TRBD1 (6 bases). This CDR3 spans 13 amino acids. The V and J ends lost 1 base and 10 bases respectively, with 13 bases between them. Looked up from germline, CDR1 is SGHTA and CDR2 is FQGNSA. CDR3 sequence (DNA): TGTGCCAGCAGCTTAGGGGGGGCTCGAGACTACACCTTC. Translating it yields CASSLGGARDYTF.

V and J are TRBV5-4 and TRBJ2-1, with TRBD2 identical over 10 bases. Germline assignment: CDR1 SGHNT and CDR2 YYREEE (reference sequence). V lost 3 bases, J lost 7 bases, and 7 bases stayed unmatched. This CDR3 has 15 amino acids. CDR3 sequence: CASSSKREGRNEQFF. CDR3 DNA sequence: TGTGCCAGCAGCTCTAAGCGGGAGGGCCGGAATGAGCAGTTCTTC.

There are a few counts of this clone. The CDR3 sequence is CASSVTSGSYNEQFF. The DNA of the CDR3 is TGTGCCAGCAGTGTGACTAGCGGATCCTACAATGAGCAGTTCTTC. This chain connects TRBV6-6 to TRBJ2-1; 9 bases agree with TRBD2. The V and J ends lost 5 bases and 1 base, in that order; junction bases with no gene match: 3. The CDR3 sequence is 15 residues long. Germline CDR1 MNHNY, CDR2 SVGAGI (reference sequence).

This clone appeared a few times. The chain employs TRBV20-1 and TRBJ2-7; D may be TRBD1 (5 bases). Germline V lookup: CDR1 DFQATT, CDR2 SNEGSKA (reference sequence). Trimming removed 3 bases from V and 4 bases from J, with 16 bases in between. This CDR3 contains 14 residues. CDR3 nucleotides: TGCAGTGCTAGTAACAGCTCGAGGACATACGAGCAGTACTTC. Protein sequence: CSASNSSRTYEQYF.

The genes are TRBV5-4 and TRBJ2-5, with unresolved D. V was trimmed by 4 bases and J by 1 base, leaving 8 bases between them. The V gene's germline CDR1 is SGHNT and CDR2 YYREEE (reference sequence). This CDR3 is 13 amino acids long. The CDR3 loop is CASSTDPQETQYF. The CDR3, as DNA: TGTGCCAGCAGCACGGACCCCCAAGAGACCCAGTACTTC.

This chain connects TRBV7-3 to TRBJ2-7, with TRBD1 matching over 7 bases. The CDR3 runs 13 residues. Per the germline V gene, CDR1 is SGHTA and CDR2 is FQGTGA. Unmatched junction bases numbered 7, after V lost 4 bases and J lost 7 bases. Here the CDR3 DNA reads TGTGCCAGCAGCTCCGACAGGGTTGGGGAGCAGTACTTC. It encodes CASSSDRVGEQYF.

As regards this clone: The sample has other DNA sequences that encode this CDR3 too. The rearrangement links TRBV7-9 to TRBJ2-7; 9 positions match TRBD1. V was pared by 5 bases and J by 2 bases, with 7 bases of the junction left unmatched. Germline CDR1 is SEHNR and CDR2 is FQNEAQ (reference sequence). The CDR3 has 15 amino acids. For the CDR3, the DNA is TGTGCCAGCAGCCCCCGGACAGGGGACGCCTACGAGCAGTACTTC. This translates into CASSPRTGDAYEQYF.

The V call is TRBV3-1 (or the pseudogene TRBV3-2), the J call TRBJ1-2, with TRBD1 identical over 7 bases. Looked up from germline, CDR1 is LGHDT and CDR2 is YNNKEL (reference sequence). V lost 2 bases, J lost 0 bases, and 6 bases stayed unmatched. This CDR3 contains 16 residues. CDR3 protein: CASSQTSGTANYGYTF. The CDR3 DNA follows: TGTGCCAGCAGCCAAACCTCCGGGACAGCTAACTATGGCTACACCTTC.

This clone was recorded a few times. V and J are TRBV30 and TRBJ1-2, with 10 bases that match TRBD1. Trimming took 0 bases from V and 6 from J; bases not matched to a gene: 4. Germline V CDR1 and CDR2: GTSNPN, SVGIG (reference sequence). The CDR3 runs 14 residues. CDR3 sequence (DNA): TGTGCCTGGAGTGTACCCGGGACAGGGGATGGCTACACCTTC. The encoded protein is CAWSVPGTGDGYTF.

In its sample, this clone was seen once. The V call is TRBV5-1, the J call TRBJ2-5; either TRBD1 or TRBD2 may supply D (6 bases each). The CDR3 contains 17 residues. CDR1 is SGHRS and CDR2 is YFSETQ in the germline V gene. Trimming cost V 0 bases and J 1 base, with 16 bases left between them. The CDR3: CASSLDIRRGGQETQYF. The CDR3 region has the DNA TGCGCCAGCAGCTTGGATATCCGCAGGGGAGGCCAAGAGACCCAGTACTTC.